This T cell receptor beta chain was profiled in a study of preoperative IRX-2 immunotherapy in early breast cancer. The treatment is: preoperative locoregional IRX-2 cytokine immunotherapy. Preoperative locoregional IRX-2 cytokine immunotherapy was tested in the phase Ib source study. Sequenced by immunoSEQ multiplex PCR; TCRdb stores in-frame clones only, minus some. The table shows around 39,000 clones, with about 95% occurring only once. V lost 6 bases to trimming and J lost 6 bases; unmatched junction nucleotides: 9. CDR1 is MGHRA, CDR2 YSYEKL, per germline. The CDR3 is 15 residues long. The TCR was taken from a human donor with breast cancer. The chain recombines TRBV4-1 with TRBJ2-7; TRBD1 matches 12 bases. This specimen consisted of tumor tissue, obtained after IRX-2 immunotherapy. The CDR3 region has the DNA TGCGCCAGCAGATGCGAGGGACAGGGGGCTTGCGAGCAGTACTTC. Translating it yields CASRCEGQGACEQYF.